The rows below give T cell receptor beta chains drawn from one sample of a study of blood T cell repertoires in COVID-19. Here immunoSEQ multiplex PCR was the method, and the copy in TCRdb shows in-frame clones only, minus some. The data contain more than 70,000 clones, approximately 86% of them singletons. The sequenced sample was peripheral blood. The receptors stem from a man between 60 and 70 years old with acute or convalescent COVID-19. Both conserved end residues are part of each CDR3. D genes are given only for firm matches. A row's size may be missing; if present it is once, few, many or a size class.

size,D,V,J,CDR3,DNA
few,TRBD1,TRBV6-1,TRBJ2-7,CASSALPGQGSYEQYF,TGTGCCAGCAGTGCACTACCGGGACAGGGCTCCTACGAGCAGTACTTC
-,TRBD1,TRBV5-4,TRBJ2-5,CASSLEGQGAETQYF,TGTGCCAGCAGCTTGGAAGGACAGGGGGCAGAGACCCAGTACTTC
-,-,TRBV28,TRBJ1-2,CASSPPRASGLQGYTF,TGTGCCAGCAGTCCCCCGAGGGCGTCCGGATTGCAGGGCTACACCTTC
-,-,TRBV6-5,TRBJ1-4,CASSRTVNNEKLFF,TGTGCCAGCAGTCGGACAGTCAATAATGAAAAACTGTTTTTT
-,TRBD1,TRBV6-2/TRBV6-3,TRBJ2-4,CASSTGTGLLGIQYF,TGTGCCAGCAGTACCGGGACAGGGCTACTTGGTATTCAGTACTTC
-,-,TRBV6-6,TRBJ1-2,CASSYSQGPNYGYTF,TGTGCCAGCAGTTACTCACAGGGCCCTAACTATGGCTACACCTTC
-,TRBD1,TRBV7-8,TRBJ1-5,CASSRDRVNQPQHF,TGTGCCAGCAGCCGAGACAGGGTCAATCAGCCCCAGCATTTT
-,-,TRBV7-2,TRBJ1-2,CASSFGTSHNYGYTF,TGTGCCAGCAGCTTCGGGACATCTCATAACTATGGCTACACCTTC
-,TRBD1,TRBV28,TRBJ1-6,CASSSGQGVSLGNSPLHF,TGTGCCAGCAGTTCCGGACAGGGGGTGAGTCTCGGGAATTCACCCCTCCACTTT
once,TRBD1,TRBV6-4,TRBJ2-4,CASSLTGVKNIQYF,TGTGCCAGCAGCCTGACAGGGGTCAAAAACATTCAGTACTTC
-,TRBD1,TRBV5-1,TRBJ1-1,CASSFSGGSEAFF,TGCGCCAGCAGCTTCTCAGGGGGCTCTGAAGCTTTCTTT
-,TRBD1,TRBV3-1/TRBV3-2,TRBJ1-5,CASSHTGGGQPQHF,TGTGCCAGCAGCCACACAGGGGGCGGTCAGCCCCAGCATTTT
-,-,TRBV19,TRBJ2-2,CASSIGGRGTGELFF,TGTGCCAGTAGTATAGGGGGGCGAGGCACCGGGGAGCTGTTTTTT
-,-,TRBV7-2,TRBJ2-7,CASSARDGGYGYF,TGTGCCAGCAGCGCCAGGGACGGGGGATACGGCTACTTC
-,-,TRBV5-1,TRBJ2-7,CASSLAGSSYEQYF,TGCGCCAGCAGCTTGGCTGGGAGCTCCTACGAGCAGTACTTC
once,TRBD1,TRBV5-1,TRBJ1-1,CASTQMTGGTEAFF,TGCGCCAGCACCCAGATGACAGGGGGCACTGAAGCTTTCTTT
-,-,TRBV11-2,TRBJ2-7,CASSLVLRVGSYEQYF,TGTGCCAGCAGCTTAGTACTTCGGGTCGGGTCCTACGAGCAGTACTTC
-,TRBD2,TRBV2,TRBJ2-3,CASKGLAGVTDTQYF,TGTGCCAGCAAGGGACTAGCGGGAGTCACAGATACGCAGTATTTT
-,-,TRBV27,TRBJ1-2,CASSYDRDYGYTF,TGTGCCAGCAGCTACGACAGAGACTATGGCTACACCTTC
-,-,TRBV5-1,TRBJ2-2,CASSLPPPGNTGELFF,TGCGCCAGCAGCTTGCCCCCCCCAGGGAACACCGGGGAGCTGTTTTTT
-,TRBD1,TRBV7-2,TRBJ1-2,CASSDTGGYGYTF,TGTGCCAGCAGCGACACAGGGGGCTATGGCTACACCTTC
-,-,TRBV15,TRBJ2-6,CATSRDLSGANVLTF,TGTGCCACCAGCAGAGACCTCTCTGGGGCCAACGTCCTGACTTTC
-,-,TRBV18,TRBJ2-7,CASSRDNSYEQYF,TGTGCCAGCTCAAGGGACAACTCCTACGAGCAGTACTTC
few,-,TRBV15,TRBJ2-1,CATSRDRGQNSYNEQFF,TGTGCCACCAGCAGAGATCGGGGACAAAACTCCTACAATGAGCAGTTCTTC
many,-,TRBV18,TRBJ2-6,CASSPTGAGANVLTF,TGTGCCAGCTCACCAACGGGGGCTGGGGCCAACGTCCTGACTTTC
once,TRBD1,TRBV7-8,TRBJ1-2,CASSLGDRGYGYTF,TGTGCCAGCAGCTTAGGGGACAGGGGCTATGGCTACACCTTC
-,-,TRBV19,TRBJ1-1,CASSIQERGATEAFF,TGTGCCAGTAGTATTCAAGAACGGGGGGCCACTGAAGCTTTCTTT
-,-,TRBV6-6,TRBJ2-7,CASSPRDKLSYEQYF,TGTGCCAGCAGCCCCCGGGACAAACTCTCCTACGAGCAGTACTTC
-,TRBD2,TRBV10-3,TRBJ2-1,CAAWGRGDNEQFF,TGTGCCGCCTGGGGGCGGGGGGACAATGAGCAGTTCTTC
-,TRBD1,TRBV6-5,TRBJ2-1,CASTRTGVGNEQFF,TGTGCCAGCACCAGGACAGGGGTAGGGAATGAGCAGTTCTTC